Each of the 26 T cell receptor beta chains below was sequenced from the same sample in a study of cytotoxic CD8 clonotypes in ibrutinib-treated CLL. Clones were sequenced by immunoSEQ multiplex PCR, and TCRdb holds only the in-frame ones, with some missing. The sample has approximately 40,000 clones; roughly 72% are singletons. The sequences come from PBMCs, collected at disease progression, from a patient treated with ibrutinib. The receptors derive from a human donor with chronic lymphocytic leukemia.

V usage is TRBV4-2 and J usage is TRBJ2-5; no clear D gene. The CDR3 sequence is 14 residues long. Trimming cost V 0 bases and J 5 bases, with 10 bases left between them. Per germline, CDR1 LGHNA and CDR2 YNFKEQ. CDR3 in amino acids: CASSQDVQRETQYF. The CDR3 DNA reads TGTGCCAGCAGCCAAGACGTACAGAGGGAGACCCAGTACTTC.

The chain is built from TRBV5-4 and TRBJ2-2; 9 bases map to TRBD2. The ends lost 2 bases at V and 2 bases at J; junction bases unmatched: 7. The CDR3 runs to 17 residues. Looked up from germline, CDR1 is SGHNT and CDR2 is YYREEE (reference sequence). The CDR3 DNA follows: TGTGCCAGCAGCTTTGGGGGACTAGCTTATAACACCGGGGAGCTGTTTTTT. Translating gives CASSFGGLAYNTGELFF.

This chain links TRBV6-5 with TRBJ1-4, with 8 bases that match TRBD1. The trim removed 6 bases at V and 8 bases at J, leaving 11 bases unmatched. This CDR3 is built from 15 residues. In germline, CDR1 is MNHEY, CDR2 SVGAGI. This CDR3 is CASRYAGGSREKLFF. CDR3 in DNA: TGTGCCAGCAGATATGCAGGGGGCAGTCGAGAAAAACTGTTTTTT.

This chain connects TRBV13 to TRBJ2-7; D unclear. This CDR3 contains 13 residues. Germline V CDR1 and CDR2: PRHDT, FYEKMQ (reference sequence). Trimming stripped 0 bases from V and 3 bases from J, with 6 bases between. CDR3 sequence: CASSLGRIYEQYF. For the CDR3, the DNA is TGTGCCAGCAGCTTAGGGCGGATCTACGAGCAGTACTTC.

J is TRBJ2-1 and V is TRBV6-5, with a possible D match to TRBD1 (6 bases). CDR1 is MNHEY and CDR2 is SVGAGI in the germline V gene. The CDR3 loop spans 15 amino acids. V dropped 5 bases and J dropped 8 bases, with 19 bases sitting between them. CDR3 sequence (DNA): TGTGCCAGCAGTCCATATGAACAGGGTTCGTATGAGCAGTTCTTC. Protein: CASSPYEQGSYEQFF.

The CDR3 nucleotides are TGTGCCAGCAAATTGGACAGGGAGGGCTATGGCTACACCTTC. Translation gives CASKLDREGYGYTF. The chain links TRBV5-4 to TRBJ1-2; TRBD1 aligns across 8 bases. In germline, CDR1 is SGHNT, CDR2 YYREEE (reference sequence). This CDR3 region has 14 residues. The trim removed 6 bases at V and 4 bases at J, leaving 8 bases unmatched. Drawing the rest from reference TRBV5-4 and TRBJ1-2, the complete variable domain is ETGVTQSPTHLIKTRGQQVTLRCSSQSGHNTVSWYQQALGQGPQFIFQYYREEENGRGNFPPRFSGLQFPNYSSELNVNALELDDSALYLCASKLDREGYGYTFGSGTRLTVV.

This clone was seen once. The rearrangement uses TRBV19 and TRBJ1-1; D not certain. This CDR3 region has 15 residues. Germline loops: CDR1 LNHDA, CDR2 SQIVND (reference sequence). V shed 1 base and J shed 4 bases, with 13 bases lying between them. The CDR3 reads CASSIVWGGGTEAFF. In DNA, the CDR3 is TGTGCCAGTAGTATAGTGTGGGGAGGAGGCACTGAAGCTTTCTTT.

The V and J genes are TRBV9 and TRBJ2-1; 9 bases align to TRBD2. CDR1 SGDLS and CDR2 YYNGEE come from the germline V gene. The CDR3 runs to 15 residues. The V gene end was trimmed by 2 bases and the J gene end by 8 bases; junction bases not matched to a gene: 8. The CDR3 sequence: CASSVGLAGFYEQFF. CDR3 DNA sequence: TGTGCCAGCAGCGTGGGGCTAGCGGGGTTCTATGAGCAGTTCTTC.

V and J are TRBV4-2 and TRBJ2-7; 10 positions agree with TRBD2. V lost 0 bases to trimming and J lost 4 bases; unmatched junction nucleotides: 3. This CDR3 region has 15 residues. The germline gives CDR1 LGHNA, CDR2 YNFKEQ. This CDR3 is CASSQELAGVYEQYF. CDR3 DNA: TGTGCCAGCAGCCAAGAGCTAGCGGGAGTGTACGAGCAGTACTTC.

The chain couples TRBV28 to TRBJ1-1; maybe TRBD1 (5 bases). This CDR3 comprises 14 residues. Germline loops: CDR1 MDHEN, CDR2 SYDVKM. The V and J ends lost 4 bases and 1 base respectively, with 10 bases between them. The CDR3 region has the DNA TGTGCCAGCAGTTCTGGGGGGACGAACACTGAAGCTTTCTTT. Amino acid sequence: CASSSGGTNTEAFF.

The chain uses TRBV6-5 and TRBJ1-3; D is undetermined. Trimming shortened V by 8 bases and J by 3 bases, and 11 bases separated the two germline ends. The CDR3 totals 13 residues. The germline V gene has CDR1 MNHEY and CDR2 SVGAGI. The CDR3 DNA is TGTGCCAGCTTGGGTGTGGATGGAAACACCATATATTTT. Protein sequence: CASLGVDGNTIYF.

This clone has a handful of counts. The CDR3 spells CASSLGGLAGDYEQYF. The CDR3 DNA reads TGTGCCAGCAGCTTAGGGGGGTTGGCGGGAGACTACGAGCAGTACTTC. V and J are TRBV7-8 and TRBJ2-7; 7 nucleotides align to TRBD2. The germline V gene encodes CDR1 SGHVS and CDR2 FQNEAQ. Losses at the gene ends were 1 base for V and 3 bases for J; bases not matched to a gene: 9. CDR3 length: 16 residues.

This clone came up a few times. The chain combines TRBV5-1 with TRBJ2-3; TRBD2 matches 10 bases. After removal of 0 bases from V and 4 bases from J, the junction contained 2 bases not matched to a gene. Germline CDR1 reads SGHRS; CDR2 reads YFSETQ. The CDR3 spans 15 residues. CDR3 sequence: CASSLDLAGADTQYF. CDR3 DNA: TGCGCCAGCAGCTTGGATCTAGCGGGAGCAGATACGCAGTATTTT. The entire variable domain, with the rest obtained from reference TRBV5-1 and TRBJ2-3, is as follows: KAGVTQTPRYLIKTRGQQVTLSCSPISGHRSVSWYQQTPGQGLQFLFEYFSETQRNKGNFPGRFSGRQFSNSRSEMNVSTLELGDSALYLCASSLDLAGADTQYFGPGTRLTVL.

V and J are TRBV18 and TRBJ2-4; 8 nucleotides line up with TRBD1. Germline V gene data show CDR1 as KGHSH and CDR2 as LQKENI. Trimming took 3 bases from V and 5 from J; bases not matched to a gene: 6. CDR3 length equals 15 residues. CDR3 residues: CASSPAAGGENIQYF. In nucleotides, the CDR3 is TGTGCCAGCTCACCTGCGGCAGGGGGCGAAAACATTCAGTACTTC.

This rearrangement joins TRBV10-3 to TRBJ2-2; no firm D call. The CDR3 spans 12 residues. From germline, CDR1 is ENHRY and CDR2 SYGVKD. The germline V and J ends were trimmed by 8 bases and 5 bases, with 9 bases remaining between them. CDR3 DNA sequence: TGTGCCATCTCCAGGAAGACCGGGGAGCTGTTTTTT. Protein product: CAISRKTGELFF.

The J gene is TRBJ2-3, the V gene TRBV15; 10 bases align to TRBD2. The V segment lost 10 bases and the J segment 4 bases; nucleotides outside the gene matches: 8. This CDR3 spans 14 amino acids. The germline V gene has CDR1 LNHNV and CDR2 YYDKDF (reference sequence). The CDR3 loop is CASGPSGSADTQYF. In nucleotides, the CDR3 is TGTGCCAGCGGACCTAGCGGGAGTGCAGATACGCAGTATTTT.

The rearrangement uses TRBV6-5 and TRBJ2-7, with 12 bases that match TRBD1. Germline CDR1 and CDR2: MNHEY and SVGAGI. J lost 7 bases, V lost 5 bases, and 6 bases had no gene match. CDR3 length: 14 residues. This CDR3 is CASSRGQGAREQYF. The CDR3 bases are TGTGCCAGCAGTCGGGGACAGGGGGCTAGGGAGCAGTACTTC.

This clone occurred once. The gene calls are TRBV19 and TRBJ1-2; D might be TRBD1 (5 bases). The V and J ends lost 3 bases and 7 bases respectively, with 18 bases between them. The CDR3 runs to 15 residues. Germline V CDR1 and CDR2: LNHDA, SQIVND (reference sequence). The CDR3 nucleotides read TGTGCCAGTAGTATGTCGGGTGCAGGGAGCTCTGGCTACACCTTC. Encoded protein: CASSMSGAGSSGYTF.

This rearrangement joins TRBV11-1 to TRBJ2-7; either TRBD1 or TRBD2 may supply D (5 bases each). The CDR3 consists of 12 residues. Germline CDR1 and CDR2: SGHAT and FQDESV (reference sequence). The V end was cut by 8 bases, the J end by 1 base, with 9 bases between. In DNA, the CDR3 is TGTGCCAGCGGGGGTAGGTCCTACGAGCAGTACTTC. Protein sequence: CASGGRSYEQYF.

The chain combines TRBV30 with TRBJ1-5; TRBD1 is a possible D gene (6 bases). CDR3 length: 14 amino acids. The V and J ends lost 0 bases and 5 bases respectively, with 11 bases between them. Per the germline V gene, CDR1 is GTSNPN and CDR2 is SVGIG (reference sequence). CDR3 residues: CAWSVPGGYQPQHF. CDR3 in DNA: TGTGCCTGGAGTGTCCCCGGGGGCTATCAGCCCCAGCATTTT.

V and J are TRBV18 and TRBJ2-3, with TRBD2 matching over 12 bases. Germline CDR1 reads KGHSH; CDR2 reads LQKENI. V was clipped by 6 bases and J by 4 bases; unmatched bases: 11. This CDR3 comprises 17 residues. In DNA, the CDR3 is TGTGCCAGCTCCCCAAGGACTAGCGGGATCAAATCAGATACGCAGTATTTT. Translation: CASSPRTSGIKSDTQYF.

This clone has only a few counts. V and J are TRBV2 and TRBJ1-6; D possibly corresponds to TRBD1 (5 bases). V was cut by 2 bases and J by 10 bases, with 15 bases left in between. Looked up from germline, CDR1 is SNHLY and CDR2 is FYNNEI. The CDR3 length is 15 residues. This chain's CDR3 is CASSERWAGGSPLHF. CDR3 nucleotide sequence: TGTGCCAGCAGTGAACGGTGGGCTGGGGGGTCACCCCTCCACTTT.

The chain is built from TRBV11-3 and TRBJ1-1; D remains unclear. Germline CDR1 reads SGHNT; CDR2 reads YENEEA. With 5 bases removed from V and 11 bases from J, the gap between germline ends came to 15 bases. This CDR3 region has 12 residues. The DNA for the CDR3 is TGTGCCAGCAGCGGCAGCTCTTTGGTTGCTTTCTTT. Translating it yields CASSGSSLVAFF.

The V call is TRBV2, the J call TRBJ1-2; possible D gene TRBD1, 5 bases. The CDR3 is 13 residues long. V lost 0 bases and J lost 4, with 6 bases in between. CDR1 SNHLY and CDR2 FYNNEI come from the germline V gene. The CDR3 DNA sequence: TGTGCCAGCAGTGAAGCGGGGGGCTATGGCTACACCTTC. Protein sequence: CASSEAGGYGYTF. Full variable domain (missing parts from reference TRBV2 and TRBJ1-2): EPEVTQTPSHQVTQMGQEVILRCVPISNHLYFYWYRQILGQKVEFLVSFYNNEISEKSEIFDDQFSVERPDGSNFTLKIRSTKLEDSAMYFCASSEAGGYGYTFGSGTRLTVV.

The V call is TRBV15, the J call TRBJ2-7, with D maybe TRBD1 (6 bases). V shed 0 bases and J shed 2 bases, with 11 bases lying between them. Germline V gene data show CDR1 as LNHNV and CDR2 as YYDKDF (reference sequence). There are 15 residues in the CDR3. The CDR3 loop is CATSRDFKGAYEQYF. The CDR3 coding sequence is TGTGCCACCAGCAGAGATTTCAAGGGGGCCTACGAGCAGTACTTC.

V gene TRBV2 combines with J gene TRBJ1-1; 9 nucleotides agree with TRBD1. Germline values: CDR1 SNHLY, CDR2 FYNNEI. There are 12 residues in the CDR3. V lost 6 bases to trimming and J lost 7 bases; unmatched junction nucleotides: 3. The CDR3 spells CASRTDRGEAFF. For the CDR3, the DNA is TGTGCCAGCAGGACGGACAGGGGTGAAGCTTTCTTT.